This T cell receptor beta chain comes out of a study of blood T cell repertoires in COVID-19. Germline V lookup: CDR1 SNHLY, CDR2 FYNNEI. CDR3 length equals 13 residues. Trimming cost V 4 bases and J 5 bases, with 10 bases left between them. This table comes from immunoSEQ multiplex PCR, and its TCRdb copy is limited to in-frame clones, with some not included. In the table there are 150,000 to 200,000 clones, roughly 88% of which are singletons. Sequenced sample: peripheral blood. The TCR comes from a woman older than 75 with acute or convalescent COVID-19. V is TRBV2 and J is TRBJ2-3; TRBD2 might be the D (5 bases). The CDR3: CASSVMGRDTQYF. CDR3 bases: TGTGCCAGCAGTGTGATGGGGAGAGATACGCAGTATTTT.